Each of the 22 T cell receptor beta chains below was sequenced from the same sample in a study of T cells in Graves' hyperthyroidism and ophthalmopathy. Amplification yielded TCR beta CDR3 regions, with RNA transcripts as the source. HTBI primers were used for first-round RT-PCR of the TCR CDR3. TCRdb recomputed calls from the multiplex PCR reads with MiXCR, one row per CDR3 protein. The table lists 550,000 to 650,000 distinct CDR3 sequences, 12% to 15% of them singletons. Source material: blood. All receptors derive from a woman between 35 and 50 years old with Graves' hyperthyroidism.

A word on this clonotype: A read error is possible here, since a much larger clone lies one base away. The genes are TRBV6-2 or TRBV6-3 and TRBJ2-1; possible D gene TRBD1, 7 bases. The CDR3 is 11 amino acids. The germline V gene encodes CDR1 MNHEY and CDR2 SVGEGT. In DNA form, the CDR3 reads TGTGCCGGGCAGGGGGGCAATAAGCAGTTCTTC. This encodes CAGQGGNKQFF.

This clonotype was found a few times. The chain has TRBV5-1 and TRBJ2-6; D is perhaps TRBD1 or TRBD2 (5 bases each). The germline gives CDR1 SGHRS, CDR2 YFSETQ. V was cut by 5 bases and J by 0 bases, with 12 bases left in between. CDR3 length equals 16 residues. CDR3 loop: CASRRDLDSGANVLTF. The CDR3 coding sequence is TGCGCCAGCAGGAGGGACCTGGACTCTGGGGCCAACGTCCTGACTTTC.

Many counts were recorded for this clonotype. The V call is TRBV6-1, the J call TRBJ2-1; no definite D call. Germline-derived CDR1 and CDR2 are MNHNS and SASEGT. The length of the CDR3 is 14 residues. Trimming removed 1 base at V and 4 bases at J, with 8 bases between. The CDR3 DNA reads TGTGCCAGCAGTGAAGTGGAACTTTACAATGAGCAGTTCTTC. Its protein is CASSEVELYNEQFF.

This clonotype was observed many times. J is TRBJ1-2 and V is TRBV28; D is unresolved. The germline V and J ends were trimmed by 7 bases and 6 bases, with 9 bases remaining between them. The germline gives CDR1 MDHEN, CDR2 SYDVKM. The CDR3 covers 11 residues. The DNA of the CDR3 is TGTGCCAGCAAAGTTTTCGATGGCTACACCTTC. It is translated as CASKVFDGYTF.

This clonotype was seen a handful of times. The CDR3: CASSQKLAGLITGGEQFF. As DNA, the CDR3 is TGCGCCAGCAGCCAAAAACTAGCGGGATTGATCACAGGAGGTGAGCAGTTCTTC. The chain carries TRBV4-1 and TRBJ2-1, with 10 bases that match TRBD2. CDR1 is MGHRA and CDR2 is YSYEKL in the germline V gene. This CDR3 region has 18 residues. The V gene end was trimmed by 2 bases and the J gene end by 9 bases; junction bases not matched to a gene: 16.

The table lists this clonotype with many counts. The chain employs TRBV15 and TRBJ1-1; D is unclear. V dropped 0 bases and J dropped 2 bases, with 10 bases sitting between them. CDR3 length: 15 residues. In germline, CDR1 is LNHNV, CDR2 YYDKDF (reference sequence). CDR3 in DNA: TGTGCCACCAGCAGAGATCGAGATGGTAACACTGAAGCTTTCTTT. It codes for CATSRDRDGNTEAFF.

This clonotype occurred many times. V usage is TRBV7-3 and J usage is TRBJ2-2, with 8 nucleotides matching TRBD2. The V and J ends lost 5 bases and 8 bases, in that order; junction bases with no gene match: 16. CDR1 is SGHTA and CDR2 is FQGTGA in the germline V gene. This CDR3 is built from 17 residues. The CDR3 sequence is CASSPKALAGGTGELFF. CDR3 DNA: TGTGCCAGCAGCCCTAAAGCGCTGGCGGGAGGAACTGGGGAGCTGTTTTTT.

This clonotype has at least ten counts. The chain is built from TRBV20-1 and TRBJ2-7; possibly TRBD1 for D (5 bases). Trimming took 6 bases from V and 3 from J, leaving 12 bases between them. CDR3 length: 12 amino acids. CDR1 and CDR2 from the germline V gene are DFQATT and SNEGSKA (reference sequence). This CDR3 is CSAKGLYYEQYF. CDR3 DNA sequence: TGCAGTGCAAAGGGGCTTTACTACGAGCAGTACTTC.

This clonotype was found many times. The chain recombines TRBV6-2 or TRBV6-3 with TRBJ2-7; D is uncertain. Deletions cut 3 bases from V and 3 bases from J, with 12 bases between. There are 14 residues in the CDR3. The germline CDR1 and CDR2 sequences are MNHEY and SVGEGT. The CDR3 spells CASSYSWDFYEQYF. In DNA form, the CDR3 reads TGTGCCAGCAGTTATTCCTGGGATTTCTACGAGCAGTACTTC.

The rearrangement links TRBV3-1 to TRBJ2-7; 7 bases fit TRBD1. The CDR3 covers 14 residues. V dropped 1 base and J dropped 3; count of bases not matched to a gene: 3. Germline V gene data show CDR1 as LGHDT and CDR2 as YNNKEL (reference sequence). This CDR3 reads CASSQVTGIYEQYF. The CDR3 DNA reads as TGTGCCAGCAGCCAAGTGACAGGGATCTACGAGCAGTACTTC.

The chain joins TRBV7-2 to TRBJ2-2, with TRBD2 identical over 12 bases. With V trimmed by 5 bases and J by 6 bases, 16 bases remained unmatched. The CDR3 is made up of 19 amino acids. Germline CDR1 reads SGHTA; CDR2 reads FQGNSA. Here the CDR3 reads CASSTRGGLAGSGAGELFF. CDR3 in DNA: TGTGCCAGCAGCACCCGAGGTGGACTAGCGGGATCCGGGGCCGGGGAGCTGTTTTTT.

This chain links TRBV2 with TRBJ2-3; perhaps D is TRBD1 or TRBD2 (5 bases each). With 4 bases removed from V and 1 base from J, the gap between germline ends came to 12 bases. Germline assignment: CDR1 SNHLY and CDR2 FYNNEI. The CDR3 is made up of 15 amino acids. The CDR3 coding sequence is TGTGCCAGCAGTGTTTGGGGGAGTGGCACAGATACGCAGTATTTT. Protein sequence: CASSVWGSGTDTQYF.

The chain combines TRBV13 with TRBJ2-3; D ambiguous. The germline V and J ends were trimmed by 5 bases and 0 bases, with 12 bases remaining between them. The CDR3 length is 15 residues. CDR1 is PRHDT and CDR2 is FYEKMQ in the germline V gene (reference sequence). This chain's CDR3 is CASSPFGPSTDTQYF. CDR3 bases: TGTGCCAGCAGCCCATTCGGACCAAGCACAGATACGCAGTATTTT.

This clonotype was recorded a few times. The chain has TRBV3-1 and TRBJ2-2; the match to TRBD1 covers 8 bases. Looked up from germline, CDR1 is LGHDT and CDR2 is YNNKEL (reference sequence). This CDR3 is built from 16 residues. Trimming took 4 bases from V and 3 from J; bases not matched to a gene: 7. CDR3 loop: CASSLVTTGDTGELFF. CDR3 DNA sequence: TGTGCCAGCAGCCTCGTTACGACAGGGGACACCGGGGAGCTGTTTTTT. Based on the CDR3 plus reference TRBV3-1 and TRBJ2-2, the full variable domain is DTAVSQTPKYLVTQMGNDKSIKCEQNLGHDTMYWYKQDSKKFLKIMFSYNNKELIINETVPNRFSPKSPDKAHLNLHINSLELGDSAVYFCASSLVTTGDTGELFFGEGSRLTVL.

This clonotype occurred many times. V usage is TRBV5-1 and J usage is TRBJ2-3; 7 nucleotides agree with TRBD1. The V gene's germline CDR1 is SGHRS and CDR2 YFSETQ. The CDR3 totals 14 residues. J gave up 5 bases and V 4 bases, and 7 bases lay outside the gene matches. The CDR3 region is CASSTDRDVDTQYF. The CDR3 DNA reads as TGCGCCAGCAGCACCGACAGGGATGTAGATACGCAGTATTTT.

This clonotype was counted ten times or more. The CDR3 reads CSASSPVKIEETQYF. DNA for the CDR3: TGCAGTGCTAGCTCTCCAGTCAAGATAGAGGAGACCCAGTACTTC. This chain links TRBV20-1 with TRBJ2-5; no definite D call. Trimming cost V 3 bases and J 5 bases, with 19 bases left between them. Germline values: CDR1 DFQATT, CDR2 SNEGSKA (reference sequence). The CDR3 length is 15 residues.

As for this clonotype: This clone may be a read error of a much larger clone one base away. The chain joins TRBV5-1 to TRBJ1-1; 9 nucleotides agree with TRBD1. Germline CDR1 reads SGHRS; CDR2 reads YFSETQ. The CDR3 consists of 14 residues. Trimming took 0 bases from V and 10 from J; bases not matched to a gene: 7. The CDR3 DNA reads as TGCGCCAGCAGCTTGGGGGGGACAGGGCACGGAGCTTTCTTT. Protein product: CASSLGGTGHGAFF.

There are many counts of this clonotype. This sequence joins TRBV12-3 or TRBV12-4 and TRBJ1-5; D not resolved. Trimming shortened V by 6 bases and J by 5 bases, and 11 bases separated the two germline ends. The CDR3 covers 13 residues. CDR3 nucleotide sequence: TGTGCCAGCAGCCAGGACGGATATCAGCCCCAGCATTTT. Protein sequence: CASSQDGYQPQHF.

This clonotype has a count of ten or more. The rearrangement uses TRBV5-1 and TRBJ2-1; 9 nucleotides agree with TRBD1. Germline V gives CDR1 SGHRS, CDR2 YFSETQ. The length of the CDR3 is 16 residues. The trim removed 4 bases at V and 2 bases at J, leaving 7 bases unmatched. In DNA form, the CDR3 reads TGCGCCAGCAGCGGGGGACAGGGAAAACCCTACAATGAGCAGTTCTTC. Translated: CASSGGQGKPYNEQFF.

This chain uses TRBV6-2 or TRBV6-3 with TRBJ2-4; D ambiguous. The V gene's germline CDR1 is MNHEY and CDR2 SVGEGT. The V end lost 2 bases, the J end lost 8 bases, and 4 bases lay between the germline ends. This CDR3 contains 11 residues. The CDR3 DNA follows: TGTGCCAGCAGTTACGGAGACATTCAGTACTTC. Its protein is CASSYGDIQYF.

This sequence joins TRBV20-1 and TRBJ1-5; TRBD1 might be the D (5 bases). The germline gives CDR1 DFQATT, CDR2 SNEGSKA (reference sequence). The CDR3 has 16 residues. The CDR3 coding sequence is TGCGGTTGTGCGGCAGGGCATCGGCTCGGCAATCAGCCCCAGCATTTT. Its translation: CGCAAGHRLGNQPQHF.

The gene calls are TRBV27 and TRBJ2-2, with a possible D match to TRBD2 (6 bases). Between the trimmed V and J ends, which lost 8 bases and 1 base, there was a span of 11 bases. Germline assignment: CDR1 MNHEY and CDR2 SMNVEV (reference sequence). The CDR3 length is 14 residues. CDR3: CASSGTQNTGELFF. DNA of the CDR3: TGTGCCAGCTCCGGGACTCAGAACACCGGGGAGCTGTTTTTT.